One and the same sample provided the 30 T cell receptor beta chains below, sequenced in a study of identical twins' blood T cells. Using its own MiXCR run on the 5' RACE reads, TCRdb lists one record per CDR3 protein. The sample comprises a few hundred thousand distinct CDR3 sequences, 28% of which are singletons, and about 6% rests with the top ten. The sequenced material came from PBMCs. The receptor set was obtained from a woman aged 18 to 55 in good health.

The table lists this clonotype with many counts. This chain joins TRBV28 and TRBJ2-2; D uncertain. V was clipped by 6 bases and J by 5 bases, with 13 bases between them. Germline V gene sequence: CDR1 MDHEN, CDR2 SYDVKM. The CDR3 extends over 14 amino acids. CDR3 protein: CASSPHSGTGELFF. Written as DNA, the CDR3 is TGTGCCAGCAGCCCACACTCAGGAACCGGGGAGCTGTTTTTT.

This clonotype was observed a few times. This sequence joins TRBV11-2 and TRBJ2-2; D is unresolved. The ends were cut back, 6 bases at V and 0 bases at J, with 14 bases in the middle. This CDR3 is 16 amino acids long. CDR1 SGHAT and CDR2 FQNNGV come from the germline V gene. CDR3 sequence: CASSSTPVTNTGELFF. The CDR3 coding sequence is TGTGCCAGCAGTTCAACGCCGGTCACGAACACCGGGGAGCTGTTTTTT.

The rearrangement uses TRBV6-2 or TRBV6-3 and TRBJ1-2; D remains ambiguous. V lost 10 bases, J lost 8 bases, and 20 bases lay in between. CDR1 and CDR2 (germline): MNHEY, SVGEGT. The length of the CDR3 is 13 residues. CDR3 sequence reads: CATSTGQGRGYTF. The CDR3 nucleotides are TGTGCCACCTCCACGGGCCAAGGACGAGGCTACACCTTC.

CDR3 sequence: CASSPTPVYGYTF. The CDR3 DNA sequence: TGTGCCAGCAGCCCAACACCCGTCTATGGCTACACCTTC. The rearrangement joins TRBV3-1 to TRBJ1-2; no definite D call. CDR3 length: 13 amino acids. CDR1 is LGHDT and CDR2 is YNNKEL in the germline V gene (reference sequence). The V and J ends lost 4 bases and 4 bases respectively, with 10 bases between them.

This clonotype was counted only a few times. This chain links TRBV5-1 with TRBJ2-3; 13 bases agree with TRBD2. J was trimmed by 4 bases and V by 2 bases; bases with no gene match: 1. This CDR3 has 15 amino acids. CDR1 is SGHRS and CDR2 is YFSETQ in the germline V gene. The CDR3 bases are TGCGCCAGCAGCTTCGGGACTAGCGGGGCAGATACGCAGTATTTT. This encodes CASSFGTSGADTQYF.

As for this clonotype: A read error is possible here, since a much larger clone lies one base away. The chain has TRBV5-1 and TRBJ1-1; D unclear. Germline V gene lookup returns CDR1 SGHRS and CDR2 YFSETQ. There are 14 residues in the CDR3. V lost 6 bases, J lost 3 bases, and 15 bases lay in between. CDR3 bases: TGCGCCAGCACCATGACGGCTGAGTACACTGAAGCTTTCTTT. Translated, it gives CASTMTAEYTEAFF.

The V and J genes are TRBV12-3 or TRBV12-4 and TRBJ1-5; no reliable D call. Trimming left V 7 bases short and J 1 base short, with 5 bases between. CDR3 length equals 12 residues. This CDR3 is CASNLSNQPQHF. The DNA of the CDR3 is TGTGCCAGCAATTTGAGCAATCAGCCCCAGCATTTT.

This clonotype was recorded a few times. This chain connects TRBV27 to TRBJ2-3; no clear D. Trimming removed 3 bases at V and 3 bases at J, with 7 bases between. CDR3 length: 13 amino acids. Germline-derived CDR1 and CDR2 are MNHEY and SMNVEV (reference sequence). CDR3 nucleotide sequence: TGTGCCAGCAGTTTCGCAGCTACAGATACGCAGTATTTT. This encodes CASSFAATDTQYF.

The chain recombines TRBV19 with TRBJ1-5; D call uncertain. This CDR3 has 13 residues. V lost 7 bases and J 3 bases, leaving 10 bases between the germline ends. Germline V lookup: CDR1 LNHDA, CDR2 SQIVND (reference sequence). CDR3 in DNA: TGTGCCAGTATTAGCCGGCCCAATCAGCCCCAGCATTTT. This gives the protein CASISRPNQPQHF.

The genes are TRBV20-1 and TRBJ1-5; TRBD1 aligns across 8 bases. The CDR3 consists of 15 residues. V trimming: 5 bases; J trimming: 3 bases; junction bases outside the gene matches: 9. Per germline, CDR1 DFQATT and CDR2 SNEGSKA (reference sequence). The CDR3 reads CSAHTGTGVNQPQHF. The CDR3 DNA reads as TGCAGTGCTCACACCGGGACAGGAGTCAATCAGCCCCAGCATTTT.

The gene calls are TRBV7-9 and TRBJ2-7; D possibly corresponds to TRBD1 (6 bases). This CDR3 has 13 amino acids. V lost 7 bases and J 3 bases, leaving 13 bases between the germline ends. Per the germline V gene, CDR1 is SEHNR and CDR2 is FQNEAQ (reference sequence). The CDR3 coding sequence is TGTGCCAGCACAGGACAGACTATCTACGAGCAGTACTTC. Its translation is CASTGQTIYEQYF.

This clonotype showed up just a few times. The rearrangement joins TRBV6-4 to TRBJ1-1; D not certain. CDR3 length: 13 amino acids. In germline, CDR1 is MRHNA, CDR2 SNTAGT. Trimming left V 3 bases short and J 4 bases short, with 9 bases between. CDR3 in amino acids: CASSEGVGTEAFF. The DNA of the CDR3 is TGTGCCAGCAGTGAAGGTGTGGGCACTGAAGCTTTCTTT.

This clonotype occurred many times. This chain joins TRBV20-1 and TRBJ1-6, with 7 bases fitting TRBD1. This CDR3 has 15 amino acids. V was clipped by 3 bases and J by 6 bases; unmatched bases: 8. In germline, CDR1 is DFQATT, CDR2 SNEGSKA (reference sequence). The CDR3 is CSASSPGQSNSPLHF. CDR3 DNA sequence: TGCAGTGCTAGTTCCCCGGGACAGAGTAATTCACCCCTCCACTTT.

On this clonotype: An end of the junction differs from the germline gene, which may be a read error. The gene calls are TRBV7-9 and TRBJ1-1; tentative D call: TRBD1 (5 bases). Germline V CDR1 and CDR2: SEHNR, FQNEAQ (reference sequence). The CDR3 consists of 14 residues. DNA of the CDR3: TGTGCCAGCAACTTAGTCAGGGTGAACACTGAAGCTTTCTTT. Translating it yields CASNLVRVNTEAFF.

The chain recombines TRBV27 with TRBJ1-6, with 7 bases that match TRBD1. The CDR3 contains 15 residues. The V segment lost 5 bases and the J segment 3 bases; nucleotides outside the gene matches: 4. Germline-derived CDR1 and CDR2 are MNHEY and SMNVEV (reference sequence). In DNA form, the CDR3 reads TGTGCCAGCAGTCTTAGGACAGGCTATAATTCACCCCTCCACTTT. Translated, it gives CASSLRTGYNSPLHF.

The chain recombines TRBV6-2 or TRBV6-3 with TRBJ2-7; 10 positions match TRBD2. The CDR3 extends over 14 amino acids. V gave up 6 bases and J gave up 9 bases; unmatched junction bases: 11. Germline CDR1 is MNHEY and CDR2 is SVGEGT. CDR3 region: CASSPAGGVGGQYF. The CDR3 DNA sequence: TGTGCCAGCAGCCCAGCGGGAGGGGTAGGCGGGCAGTACTTC.

The CDR3 DNA is TGTGCCAGCAGCGCCCGTATGAGACGGGATGAAAAACTGTTTTTT. Translating it yields CASSARMRRDEKLFF. The genes are TRBV11-2 and TRBJ1-4; D gene unclear. CDR3 length: 15 residues. V was pared by 5 bases and J by 6 bases, with 16 bases between. The germline V gene encodes CDR1 SGHAT and CDR2 FQNNGV.

This clonotype was picked up a small number of times. The chain couples TRBV20-1 to TRBJ2-5; 9 positions agree with TRBD2. The CDR3 covers 16 residues. Germline CDR1 reads DFQATT; CDR2 reads SNEGSKA (reference sequence). The CDR3 sequence: CSARTLAGRPQETQYF. The CDR3 DNA reads TGCAGCGCTCGCACGCTAGCGGGGCGACCCCAAGAGACCCAGTACTTC.

This sequence joins TRBV5-1 and TRBJ1-1, with D possibly TRBD1 on 6 matching bases. Per germline, CDR1 SGHRS and CDR2 YFSETQ. The CDR3 contains 14 residues. Deletions cut 4 bases from V and 2 bases from J, with 12 bases between. The CDR3 DNA sequence: TGCGCCAGCAGCACTCCGGGACACAACACTGAAGCTTTCTTT. It specifies CASSTPGHNTEAFF. Based on the CDR3 plus reference TRBV5-1 and TRBJ1-1, the full variable domain is KAGVTQTPRYLIKTRGQQVTLSCSPISGHRSVSWYQQTPGQGLQFLFEYFSETQRNKGNFPGRFSGRQFSNSRSEMNVSTLELGDSALYLCASSTPGHNTEAFFGQGTRLTVV.

This clonotype was seen just once. This chain links TRBV13 with TRBJ2-3, with TRBD2 identical over 9 bases. Germline lookup yields CDR1 PRHDT and CDR2 FYEKMQ (reference sequence). With V trimmed by 5 bases and J by 3 bases, 9 bases remained unmatched. The CDR3 is made up of 16 amino acids. CDR3 residues: CASSQAGLAGTDTQYF. CDR3 DNA: TGTGCCAGCAGCCAGGCCGGGCTAGCGGGGACAGATACGCAGTATTTT.

Details on this clonotype: This may be a read error, as it is one base from a much larger clone. This chain links TRBV3-1 with TRBJ1-2; D gene ambiguous. CDR3 size: 13 residues. V was pared by 0 bases and J by 8 bases, with 10 bases between. Germline CDR1 is LGHDT and CDR2 is YNNKEL (reference sequence). The CDR3 is CASSQDLRYGYTF. The CDR3 DNA reads TGTGCCAGCAGCCAAGATTTGAGATACGGCTACACCTTC.

This clonotype was found a few times. The chain carries TRBV20-1 and TRBJ1-1, with D unresolved. Germline-derived CDR1 and CDR2 are DFQATT and SNEGSKA (reference sequence). Trimming left V 6 bases short and J 0 bases short, with 11 bases between. The CDR3 sequence is 13 residues long. This CDR3 reads CSAPSQLNTEAFF. Here the CDR3 DNA reads TGCAGTGCCCCCTCGCAATTGAACACTGAAGCTTTCTTT.

The count of this clonotype is one. The chain links TRBV7-2 to TRBJ2-3, with D unclear. Germline V gene data show CDR1 as SGHTA and CDR2 as FQGNSA. The V end lost 4 bases, the J end lost 1 base, and 12 bases lay between the germline ends. This CDR3 has 15 residues. The CDR3 is CASSSSIARTDTQYF. The CDR3 region has the DNA TGTGCCAGCAGCTCCTCCATAGCTCGCACAGATACGCAGTATTTT. Supplemented by reference TRBV7-2 and TRBJ2-3, the full variable domain reads GAGVSQSPSNKVTEKGKDVELRCDPISGHTALYWYRQSLGQGLEFLIYFQGNSAPDKSGLPSDRFSAERTGGSVSTLTIQRTQQEDSAVYLCASSSSIARTDTQYFGPGTRLTVL.

On this clonotype: A much larger clone is a single base away; this may be a read error. This rearrangement joins TRBV20-1 to TRBJ1-1; TRBD1 aligns across 7 bases. Germline CDR1 and CDR2: DFQATT and SNEGSKA (reference sequence). CDR3 length: 14 residues. V was pared by 2 bases and J by 5 bases, with 8 bases of the junction left unmatched. CDR3 protein: CSARSGGSYTEAFF. The CDR3 DNA reads as TGCAGTGCTAGATCAGGGGGGTCGTATACTGAAGCTTTCTTT.

This clonotype was recorded at least ten times. This rearrangement joins TRBV29-1 to TRBJ1-1; 8 positions agree with TRBD1. Trimming removed 6 bases from V and 4 bases from J; junction bases left unmatched: 4. CDR3 length: 12 residues. Per the germline V gene, CDR1 is SQVTM and CDR2 is ANQGSEA. Here the CDR3 DNA reads TGCAGCGTCGCGGGACAGGTCACTGAAGCTTTCTTT. Protein sequence: CSVAGQVTEAFF.

This clonotype has a handful of counts. This chain joins TRBV20-1 and TRBJ1-5, with TRBD1 identical over 8 bases. Unmatched junction bases numbered 10, after V lost 0 bases and J lost 6 bases. The CDR3 is 16 residues long. The germline CDR1 and CDR2 sequences are DFQATT and SNEGSKA (reference sequence). The CDR3 sequence is CSAREGSGGYSQPQHF. The CDR3 region has the DNA TGCAGTGCTAGAGAGGGCTCAGGGGGCTATAGTCAGCCCCAGCATTTT.

This clonotype has only a few counts. The rearrangement links TRBV27 to TRBJ1-2, with 7 bases fitting TRBD1. The CDR3 spans 14 residues. The V and J ends lost 7 bases and 0 bases, in that order; junction bases with no gene match: 5. CDR1 MNHEY and CDR2 SMNVEV come from the germline V gene (reference sequence). CDR3 bases: TGTGCCAGCAAACAGGGGACAGCTAACTATGGCTACACCTTC. This gives the protein CASKQGTANYGYTF.

A few counts support this clonotype. The J gene is TRBJ1-2, the V gene TRBV19; 10 bases fit TRBD1. The V gene's germline CDR1 is LNHDA and CDR2 SQIVND (reference sequence). The CDR3 runs to 13 residues. J lost 8 bases, V lost 6 bases, and 6 bases had no gene match. The CDR3 is CASRIGTGEGYTF. DNA of the CDR3: TGTGCCAGTAGGATCGGGACAGGGGAAGGCTACACCTTC.

The V gene is TRBV9, the J gene TRBJ2-2, with D perhaps TRBD2 (6 bases). Per the germline V gene, CDR1 is SGDLS and CDR2 is YYNGEE. Trimming took off 0 bases at V and 4 bases at J, with 13 bases between the two ends. This CDR3 has 16 amino acids. As DNA, the CDR3 is TGTGCCAGCAGCGTAGAAGGGACTTCGATCACCGGGGAGCTGTTTTTT. Amino acids: CASSVEGTSITGELFF.

This clonotype was picked up a small number of times. The J gene is TRBJ2-1, the V gene TRBV3-1; D is perhaps TRBD2 (5 bases). CDR1 LGHDT and CDR2 YNNKEL come from the germline V gene (reference sequence). Trimming took off 3 bases at V and 11 bases at J, with 17 bases between the two ends. The CDR3 length is 14 residues. Here the CDR3 DNA reads TGTGCCAGCAGCCAGGAGCGGTTATGGGCTCAGCAGTTCTTC. This sequence encodes CASSQERLWAQQFF.